This TCR beta chain was sequenced for a study of T-cell reconstitution after alpha-beta-depleted transplantation in children. This clonotype was detected only a few times. The V and J ends lost 5 bases and 4 bases, in that order; junction bases with no gene match: 9. CDR1 and CDR2 (germline): SGDLS, YYNGEE. The CDR3 length is 15 residues. It was with unique molecular identifiers that the TCRbeta library was prepared. One entry per CDR3 protein results from TCRdb running MiXCR on the PCR reads. The table includes a few hundred thousand distinct CDR3 sequences, roughly 20% detected once. Source: PBMCs from the stem cell graft donor, taken from the stem cell graft. This sequence originates from a human donor who donated a stem cell graft to a child with acute myeloid leukemia. The chain employs TRBV9 and TRBJ2-3, with 8 bases identical to TRBD2. CDR3 residues: CASSSQTGGPDTQYF. In DNA, the CDR3 is TGTGCCAGCAGTTCTCAAACGGGGGGGCCAGATACGCAGTATTTT.